These 9 T cell receptor beta chains originate from one sample sequenced in a study of blood T cells in healthy people across ages. PCR was performed a second time for about 7 to 12 cycles using a sample-barcoded 5' primer and a J-beta primer mix. TCRdb reprocessed the 5' RACE reads via MiXCR and lists one record per CDR3 protein. The sample shows hundreds of thousands of distinct CDR3 sequences, around two thirds of them seen only once. Sequenced material: blood. The origin of the receptors is a man in his thirties or forties in good health.

The sample holds one count of this clonotype. V gene TRBV4-3 combines with J gene TRBJ1-3; no clear D gene. CDR1 is LGHNA, CDR2 YSLEER, per germline. The CDR3 length is 18 residues. Trimming shortened V by 0 bases and J by 0 bases, and 15 bases separated the two germline ends. The CDR3 coding sequence is TGCGCCAGCAGCCAAGAGGCGCGTACAGCCGTCTCTGGAAACACCATATATTTT. This gives the protein CASSQEARTAVSGNTIYF.

The chain is built from TRBV4-2 and TRBJ2-5; D uncertain. The V end was cut by 4 bases, the J end by 4 bases, with 25 bases between. From germline, CDR1 is LGHNA and CDR2 YNFKEQ. This CDR3 region has 18 residues. CDR3 region: CASSRATAPRTVRETQYF. The CDR3 coding sequence is TGTGCCAGCAGCCGAGCGACGGCGCCCCGAACTGTCCGAGAGACCCAGTACTTC.

The rearrangement joins TRBV9 to TRBJ1-2; a weak D match, TRBD1 (5 bases). CDR1 is SGDLS and CDR2 is YYNGEE in the germline V gene. The ends were cut back, 3 bases at V and 3 bases at J, with 12 bases in the middle. This CDR3 comprises 14 residues. CDR3 in DNA: TGTGCCAGCAGCGCCGACGCGGGGGACTATGGCTACACCTTC. Translation: CASSADAGDYGYTF. Full variable domain (rest looked up from reference TRBV9 and TRBJ1-2): DSGVTQTPKHLITATGQRVTLRCSPRSGDLSVYWYQQSLDQGLQFLIQYYNGEERAKGNILERFSAQQFPDLHSELNLSSLELGDSALYFCASSADAGDYGYTFGSGTRLTVV.

The chain has TRBV21-1 and TRBJ2-7; the table assigns TRBD1, which was not confirmed against the DNA. TRBV21-1 is a documented pseudogene. The CDR3 spans 15 residues. The CDR3: CASSMPTGLSYEQYF. In DNA form, the CDR3 reads TGTGCCAGCAGCATGCCCACAGGGCTCTCCTACGAGCAGTACTTC.

The genes are TRBV28 and TRBJ2-5; no firm D call. The DNA end is a closer match to TRBJ2-7, so the J assignment may be wrong. This CDR3 region has 12 residues. Germline-derived CDR1 and CDR2 are MDHEN and SYDVKM. In DNA form, the CDR3 reads TGTGCCAGCAGCGACACAGCATACGAGCAGTACTTC. This translates into CASSDTAYEQYF.

For this clonotype: One end of the junction does not line up with germline, which may come from a read error. This sequence joins TRBV6-1 and TRBJ2-5, with 12 bases identical to TRBD2. Per germline, CDR1 MNHNS and CDR2 SASEGT. This CDR3 contains 16 residues. This chain's CDR3 is CASIHGGLAGQETQYF. In DNA, the CDR3 is TGTGCCAGCATTCATGGAGGACTAGCGGGACAAGAGACTCAGTACTTC.

The rearrangement joins TRBV11-2 to TRBJ2-1; 10 bases line up with TRBD2. V lost 4 bases to trimming and J lost 7 bases; unmatched junction nucleotides: 13. Germline CDR1 reads SGHAT; CDR2 reads FQNNGV. The CDR3 is made up of 17 amino acids. CDR3 sequence (DNA): TGTGCCAGCAGCTCCTCCGTGCGGGCTAGCGGGGGAAATGAGCAGTTCTTC. Its protein is CASSSSVRASGGNEQFF.

The chain has TRBV5-1 and TRBJ2-3; 8 positions match TRBD2. V lost 0 bases, J lost 0 bases, and 6 bases stayed unmatched. The CDR3 consists of 17 residues. Germline V gene lookup returns CDR1 SGHRS and CDR2 YFSETQ. The CDR3 coding sequence is TGCGCCAGCAGCTTGGGAGCGGGGGACTCTAGCACAGATACGCAGTATTTT. Translating gives CASSLGAGDSSTDTQYF.

This clonotype was seen only once. The chain joins TRBV4-1 to TRBJ2-7; 7 bases agree with TRBD2. CDR3 size: 15 residues. Trimming cost V 1 base and J 10 bases; bases outside gene matches: 13. Per germline, CDR1 MGHRA and CDR2 YSYEKL. CDR3 DNA: TGCGCCAGCAGCCAAGGCCTTGGGGGGAGGGAGGCCCAGTACTTC. Its protein is CASSQGLGGREAQYF.